The 13 T cell receptor beta chains in this list originate from one sample, sequenced in a study of blood T cell repertoires in COVID-19. Profiled with immunoSEQ multiplex PCR; TCRdb holds only in-frame clones, not every one. The data hold roughly 250,000 clones, with approximately 86% observed a single time. The sample comprised peripheral blood. These receptors all stem from a man in his forties or fifties who had recovered from COVID-19.

This chain connects TRBV5-4 to TRBJ2-3; 8 bases line up with TRBD2. The V and J ends lost 9 bases and 6 bases, in that order; junction bases with no gene match: 12. This CDR3 has 14 residues. Per germline, CDR1 SGHNT and CDR2 YYREEE (reference sequence). CDR3 residues: CAIPAGGTGDTQYF. CDR3 nucleotides: TGTGCCATCCCGGCGGGGGGAACCGGGGATACGCAGTATTTT.

The chain joins TRBV4-3 to TRBJ2-2; possibly TRBD2 for D (6 bases). Germline V CDR1 and CDR2: LGHNA, YSLEER. The CDR3 consists of 14 residues. Between the trimmed V and J ends, which lost 0 bases and 8 bases, there was a span of 10 bases. In DNA form, the CDR3 reads TGCGCCAGCAGCCAAGATGGGGCGGGGGGGGAGCTGTTTTTT. It yields the protein CASSQDGAGGELFF.

This rearrangement joins TRBV5-1 to TRBJ2-7, with D maybe TRBD1 (5 bases). The CDR3 has 16 amino acids. V was trimmed by 0 bases and J by 0 bases, leaving 13 bases between them. Per germline, CDR1 SGHRS and CDR2 YFSETQ. Written as DNA, the CDR3 is TGCGCCAGCAGCTTGGGCCCAGGGTCCTCCTCCTACGAGCAGTACTTC. This translates into CASSLGPGSSSYEQYF.

This clone has just one count. This sequence joins TRBV19 and TRBJ1-4; 8 bases line up with TRBD1. The CDR3 spans 16 residues. Germline values: CDR1 LNHDA, CDR2 SQIVND (reference sequence). Unmatched junction bases numbered 11, after V lost 7 bases and J lost 4 bases. CDR3 nucleotide sequence: TGTGCCAGTACCTCCGGTGACAGGGGCAATAATGAAAAACTGTTTTTT. Protein product: CASTSGDRGNNEKLFF.

This chain uses TRBV2 with TRBJ1-4; D is unclear. Germline values: CDR1 SNHLY, CDR2 FYNNEI. This CDR3 region has 14 residues. The germline V and J ends were trimmed by 3 bases and 5 bases, with 10 bases remaining between them. This CDR3 is CASSDYRRNEKLFF. CDR3 nucleotide sequence: TGTGCCAGCAGTGACTACAGACGAAATGAAAAACTGTTTTTT.

In this sample, this clone turned up once. The V gene is TRBV27, the J gene TRBJ2-1, with 11 bases lining up with TRBD2. CDR3 length equals 15 residues. In germline, CDR1 is MNHEY, CDR2 SMNVEV (reference sequence). Trimming cost V 8 bases and J 6 bases; bases outside gene matches: 9. CDR3 DNA sequence: TGTGCCAGCTCCTGGACTAGCGGGTCAGTCAATGAGCAGTTCTTC. It codes for CASSWTSGSVNEQFF.

As DNA, the CDR3 is TGTGCCAGCAGCTTATCAGGACAGTTCAGCTCCTATAATTCACCCCTCCACTTT. Amino acids: CASSLSGQFSSYNSPLHF. The V gene is TRBV7-2, the J gene TRBJ1-6, with a weak D call TRBD1 (6 bases). The CDR3 covers 18 residues. With 2 bases removed from V and 0 bases from J, the gap between germline ends came to 14 bases. Germline values: CDR1 SGHTA, CDR2 FQGNSA.

This chain joins TRBV25-1 and TRBJ1-1; the D gene is possibly TRBD1 (5 bases). V gave up 4 bases and J gave up 4 bases, with 13 bases separating them. CDR1 and CDR2 (germline): MGHDK, SYGVNS. CDR3 length: 14 residues. CDR3 nucleotides: TGTGCCAGCAGTGGATTTCAGGGTTTCACTGAAGCTTTCTTT. This encodes CASSGFQGFTEAFF.

V gene TRBV6-5 combines with J gene TRBJ2-3; a weak D match, TRBD2 (5 bases). Per germline, CDR1 MNHEY and CDR2 SVGAGI. The CDR3 runs 14 residues. Trimming removed 2 bases at V and 6 bases at J, with 12 bases between. The CDR3 region is CASSYLPIADTQYF. The CDR3 DNA reads as TGTGCCAGCAGTTACCTCCCAATAGCGGATACGCAGTATTTT.

V is TRBV4-3 and J is TRBJ2-7, with D perhaps matching TRBD2 (6 bases). Germline-derived CDR1 and CDR2 are LGHNA and YSLEER. Trimming pared 0 bases from V and 7 bases from J, leaving 19 bases between. The CDR3 is 16 residues long. The CDR3 region has the DNA TGCGCCAGCAGCCAAGATGGGGCTAGCGATTCAGGGGAGCAGTACTTC. Translating gives CASSQDGASDSGEQYF.

This chain joins TRBV19 and TRBJ2-1; weak D call: TRBD2 (5 bases). The V end lost 0 bases, the J end lost 2 bases, and 17 bases lay between the germline ends. CDR3 length equals 18 residues. Per germline, CDR1 LNHDA and CDR2 SQIVND (reference sequence). Here the CDR3 reads CASSIDRPGMGPYNEQFF. CDR3 in DNA: TGTGCCAGTAGTATAGATAGGCCGGGGATGGGCCCCTACAATGAGCAGTTCTTC.

The chain is built from TRBV7-9 and TRBJ2-5; 7 bases fit TRBD1. Germline values: CDR1 SEHNR, CDR2 FQNEAQ (reference sequence). V was pared by 0 bases and J by 2 bases, with 6 bases of the junction left unmatched. The CDR3 extends over 16 amino acids. This CDR3 is CASSLATGASQETQYF. CDR3 sequence (DNA): TGTGCCAGCAGCTTAGCTACAGGGGCCAGTCAAGAGACCCAGTACTTC.

This chain joins TRBV5-4 and TRBJ2-5, with 8 bases that match TRBD2. The V and J ends lost 4 bases and 2 bases, in that order; junction bases with no gene match: 4. This CDR3 comprises 14 residues. Germline V gene lookup returns CDR1 SGHNT and CDR2 YYREEE (reference sequence). The CDR3 DNA reads as TGTGCCAGCAGCCGCGGGGGGAGTCAAGAGACCCAGTACTTC. As protein: CASSRGGSQETQYF. Using reference TRBV5-4 and TRBJ2-5 for the parts outside the CDR3, the full variable domain is ETGVTQSPTHLIKTRGQQVTLRCSSQSGHNTVSWYQQALGQGPQFIFQYYREEENGRGNFPPRFSGLQFPNYSSELNVNALELDDSALYLCASSRGGSQETQYFGPGTRLLVL.